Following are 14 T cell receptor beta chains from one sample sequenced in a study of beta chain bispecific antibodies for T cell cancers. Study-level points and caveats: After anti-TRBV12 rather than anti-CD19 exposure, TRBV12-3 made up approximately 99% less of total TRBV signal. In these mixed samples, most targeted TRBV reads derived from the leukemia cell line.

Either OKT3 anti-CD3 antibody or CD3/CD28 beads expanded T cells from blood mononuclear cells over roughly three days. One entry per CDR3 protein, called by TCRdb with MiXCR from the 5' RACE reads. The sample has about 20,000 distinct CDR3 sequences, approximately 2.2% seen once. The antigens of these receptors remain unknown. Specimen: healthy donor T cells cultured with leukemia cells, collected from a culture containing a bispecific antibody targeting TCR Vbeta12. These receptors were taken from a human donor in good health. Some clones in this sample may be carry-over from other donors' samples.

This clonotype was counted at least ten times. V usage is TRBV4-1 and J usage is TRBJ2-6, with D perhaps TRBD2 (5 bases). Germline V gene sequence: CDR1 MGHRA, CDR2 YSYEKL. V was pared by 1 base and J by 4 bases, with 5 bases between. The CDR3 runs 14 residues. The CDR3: CASSQVAGANVLTF. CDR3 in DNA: TGCGCCAGCAGCCAAGTAGCGGGGGCCAACGTCCTGACTTTC.

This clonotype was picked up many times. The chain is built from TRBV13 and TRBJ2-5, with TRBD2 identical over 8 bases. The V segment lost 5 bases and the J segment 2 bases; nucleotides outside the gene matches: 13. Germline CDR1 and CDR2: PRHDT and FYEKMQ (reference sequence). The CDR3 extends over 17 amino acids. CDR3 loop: CASSNRAGGKKQETQYF. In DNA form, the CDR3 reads TGTGCCAGCAGCAACAGGGCGGGGGGTAAAAAGCAAGAGACCCAGTACTTC.

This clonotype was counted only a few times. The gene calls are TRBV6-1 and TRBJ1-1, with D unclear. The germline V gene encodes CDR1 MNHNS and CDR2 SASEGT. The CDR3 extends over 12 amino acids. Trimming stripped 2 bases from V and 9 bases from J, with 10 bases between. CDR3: CASSEPGVQAFF. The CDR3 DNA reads TGTGCCAGCAGTGAACCCGGAGTACAAGCTTTCTTT.

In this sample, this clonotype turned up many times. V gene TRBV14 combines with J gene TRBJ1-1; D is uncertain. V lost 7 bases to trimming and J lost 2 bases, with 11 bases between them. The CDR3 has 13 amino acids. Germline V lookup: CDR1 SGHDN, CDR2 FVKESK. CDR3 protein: CASTTPDNTEAFF. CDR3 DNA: TGTGCCAGCACAACCCCAGACAACACTGAAGCTTTCTTT.

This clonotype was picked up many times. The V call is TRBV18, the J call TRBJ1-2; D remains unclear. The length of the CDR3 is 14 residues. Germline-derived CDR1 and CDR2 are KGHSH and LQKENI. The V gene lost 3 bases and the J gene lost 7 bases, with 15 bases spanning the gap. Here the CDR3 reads CASSPPSVDPGYTF. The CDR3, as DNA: TGTGCCAGCTCACCCCCCTCAGTGGATCCTGGCTACACCTTC.

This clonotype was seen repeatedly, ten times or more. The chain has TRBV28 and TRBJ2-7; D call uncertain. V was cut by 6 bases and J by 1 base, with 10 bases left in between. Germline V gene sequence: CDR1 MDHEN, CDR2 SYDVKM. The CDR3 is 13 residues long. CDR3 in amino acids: CASSPASSYEQYF. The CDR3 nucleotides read TGTGCCAGCAGCCCCGCGTCTTCCTACGAGCAGTACTTC.

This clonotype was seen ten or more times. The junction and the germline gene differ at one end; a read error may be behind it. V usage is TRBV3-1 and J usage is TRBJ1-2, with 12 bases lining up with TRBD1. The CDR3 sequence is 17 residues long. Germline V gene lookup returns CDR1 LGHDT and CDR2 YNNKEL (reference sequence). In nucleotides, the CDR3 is TGTGCCAGCAGCCAAGATCCGGGACAGGGGGCAAACTATGGCTACACTTTC. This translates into CASSQDPGQGANYGYTF. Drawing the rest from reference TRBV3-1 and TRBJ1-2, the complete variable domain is DTAVSQTPKYLVTQMGNDKSIKCEQNLGHDTMYWYKQDSKKFLKIMFSYNNKELIINETVPNRFSPKSPDKAHLNLHINSLELGDSAVYFCASSQDPGQGANYGYTFGSGTRLTVV.

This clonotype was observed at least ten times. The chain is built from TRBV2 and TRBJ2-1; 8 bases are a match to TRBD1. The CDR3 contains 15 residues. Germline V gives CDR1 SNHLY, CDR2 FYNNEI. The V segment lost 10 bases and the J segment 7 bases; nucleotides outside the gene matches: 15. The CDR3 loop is CATLDPGTGLNEQFF. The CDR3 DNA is TGTGCCACCTTAGACCCCGGGACAGGCCTGAATGAGCAGTTCTTC.

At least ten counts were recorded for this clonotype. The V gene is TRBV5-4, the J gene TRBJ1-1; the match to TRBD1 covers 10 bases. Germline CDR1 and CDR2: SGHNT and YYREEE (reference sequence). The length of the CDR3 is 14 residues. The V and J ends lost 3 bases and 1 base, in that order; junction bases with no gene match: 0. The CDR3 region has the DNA TGTGCCAGCAGCTGGACAGGGGGGAACACTGAAGCTTTCTTT. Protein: CASSWTGGNTEAFF.

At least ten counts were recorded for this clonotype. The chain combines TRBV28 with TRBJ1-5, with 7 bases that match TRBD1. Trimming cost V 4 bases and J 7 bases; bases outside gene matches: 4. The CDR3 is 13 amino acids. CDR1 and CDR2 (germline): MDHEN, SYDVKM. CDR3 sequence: CASSYRGGQPQHF. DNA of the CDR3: TGTGCCAGCAGTTACAGGGGCGGCCAGCCCCAGCATTTT. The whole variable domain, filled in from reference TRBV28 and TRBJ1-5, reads DVKVTQSSRYLVKRTGEKVFLECVQDMDHENMFWYRQDPGLGLRLIYFSYDVKMKEKGDIPEGYSVSREKKERFSLILESASTNQTSMYLCASSYRGGQPQHFGDGTRLSIL.

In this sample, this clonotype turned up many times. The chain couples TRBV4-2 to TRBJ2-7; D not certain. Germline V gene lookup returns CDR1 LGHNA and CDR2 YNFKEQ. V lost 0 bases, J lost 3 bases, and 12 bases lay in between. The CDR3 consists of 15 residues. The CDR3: CASSQENSESYEQYF. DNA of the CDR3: TGTGCCAGCAGCCAAGAGAACAGCGAGAGCTACGAGCAGTACTTC.

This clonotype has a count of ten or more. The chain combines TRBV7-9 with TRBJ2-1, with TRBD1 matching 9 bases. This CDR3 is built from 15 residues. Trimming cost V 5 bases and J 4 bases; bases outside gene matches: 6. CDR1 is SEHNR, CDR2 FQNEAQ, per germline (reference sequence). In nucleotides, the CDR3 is TGTGCCAGCAGCGTGACAGGGGGAGAGTACAATGAGCAGTTCTTC. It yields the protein CASSVTGGEYNEQFF.

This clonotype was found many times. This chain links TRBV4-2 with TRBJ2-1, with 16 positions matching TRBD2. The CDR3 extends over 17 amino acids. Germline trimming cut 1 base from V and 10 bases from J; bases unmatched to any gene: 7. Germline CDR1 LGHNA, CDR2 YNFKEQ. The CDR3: CASSQVIAGLAGGEQFF. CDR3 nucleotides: TGTGCCAGCAGCCAAGTTATTGCGGGACTAGCGGGGGGGGAGCAGTTCTTC.

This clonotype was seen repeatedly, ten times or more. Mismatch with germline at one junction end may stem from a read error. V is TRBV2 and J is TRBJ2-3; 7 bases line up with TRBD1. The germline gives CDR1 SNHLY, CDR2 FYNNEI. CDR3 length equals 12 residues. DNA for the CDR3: TGTGCCAGCGGTGACAGGGAAGATACGCAGTATTTT. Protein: CASGDREDTQYF.